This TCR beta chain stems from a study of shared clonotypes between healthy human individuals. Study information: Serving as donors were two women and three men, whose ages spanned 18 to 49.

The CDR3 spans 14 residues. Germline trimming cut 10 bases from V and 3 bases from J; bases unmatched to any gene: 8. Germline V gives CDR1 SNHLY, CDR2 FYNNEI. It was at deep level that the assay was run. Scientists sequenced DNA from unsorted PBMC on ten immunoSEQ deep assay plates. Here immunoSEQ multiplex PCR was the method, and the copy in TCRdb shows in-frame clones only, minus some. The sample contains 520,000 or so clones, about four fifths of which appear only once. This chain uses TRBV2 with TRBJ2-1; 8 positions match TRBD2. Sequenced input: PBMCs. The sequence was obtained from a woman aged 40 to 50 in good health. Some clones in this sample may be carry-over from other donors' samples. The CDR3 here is CAIASLADYNEQFF. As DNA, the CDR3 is TGTGCCATCGCGTCACTAGCGGACTACAATGAGCAGTTCTTC. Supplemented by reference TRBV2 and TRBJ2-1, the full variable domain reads EPEVTQTPSHQVTQMGQEVILRCVPISNHLYFYWYRQILGQKVEFLVSFYNNEISEKSEIFDDQFSVERPDGSNFTLKIRSTKLEDSAMYFCAIASLADYNEQFFGPGTRLTVL.